The next 2 T cell receptor beta chains were all read from a single sample in a study of OX40 agonist ivuxolimab in advanced cancers. Measured with immunoSEQ multiplex PCR; TCRdb has only the in-frame clones, and not every one. The profile shows about 62,000 clones, 85% of them singletons. The sample here was CD4+ or CD8+ T cells sorted from blood, taken in a trial of the OX40 agonist ivuxolimab. The receptors come from an adult with an advanced solid tumor such as melanoma, head and neck, liver or kidney cancer.

J is TRBJ2-3 and V is TRBV10-3, with D unresolved. V shed 6 bases and J shed 2 bases, with 12 bases lying between them. CDR1 is ENHRY and CDR2 is SYGVKD in the germline V gene. The CDR3 extends over 14 amino acids. CDR3 amino acids: CAISLGLNTDTQYF. Here the CDR3 DNA reads TGTGCCATCAGCCTTGGGCTAAACACAGATACGCAGTATTTT.

This sequence joins TRBV6-5 and TRBJ2-1, with D possibly being TRBD1 (6 bases). Looked up from germline, CDR1 is MNHEY and CDR2 is SVGAGI. This CDR3 comprises 15 residues. V lost 6 bases and J lost 0, with 12 bases in between. CDR3 loop: CASRRPTGSYNEQFF. CDR3 DNA sequence: TGTGCCAGCAGACGGCCGACAGGCTCCTACAATGAGCAGTTCTTC.